The 8 T cell receptor beta chains listed next were all sequenced from one sample in a study of glioma-infiltrating T cells. Amplification of TCR alpha and beta CDR3 regions from RNA used iRepertoire nested multiplex PCR. TCRdb called the multiplex PCR reads again in MiXCR, with one record for every CDR3 protein. This sample has about 89,000 distinct CDR3 sequences, with 23% found just once. Sequencing was done on a sample of glioma tissue, nonneoplastic brain tissue, or PBMCs (not recorded which). These receptors originate from a human donor with low-grade glioma or glioblastoma, undergoing nonglioma brain surgery, or in good health (not recorded which).

This clonotype has only one observation. The junction shows a germline mismatch at one end, possibly a read error. V and J are TRBV5-1 and TRBJ2-7; D remains ambiguous. Germline V gives CDR1 SGHRS, CDR2 YFSETQ. The CDR3 length is 13 residues. CDR3: CACSFLESYEQYF. CDR3 bases: TGCGCCTGCAGCTTCCTGGAAAGCTACGAGCAGTACTTC.

With regard to this clonotype: An end of the junction differs from the germline gene, which may be a read error. The chain is built from TRBV6-2 or TRBV6-3 and TRBJ2-7; 8 bases align to TRBD2. The CDR3 covers 14 residues. Germline values: CDR1 MNHEY, CDR2 SVGEGT. The DNA of the CDR3 is TGTGCCAGCAGCCCTAGCGGGCCTACCTACAAGCAGTACTTC. The encoded protein is CASSPSGPTYKQYF.

This clonotype showed up many times. This chain uses TRBV20-1 with TRBJ2-1, with TRBD2 identical over 15 bases. The CDR3 runs to 13 residues. V was pared by 5 bases and J by 13 bases, with 6 bases of the junction left unmatched. Germline V gene sequence: CDR1 DFQATT, CDR2 SNEGSKA (reference sequence). The CDR3 DNA sequence: TGCAGTGCTCCAGGACTAGCGGGGGGGCCCCAGTTCTTC. Encoded protein: CSAPGLAGGPQFF.

Comment on this clonotype: One base away lies a much larger clone, so this may be a sequencing read error. V usage is TRBV27 and J usage is TRBJ2-2; the D call may be TRBD1 or TRBD2 (5 bases each). There are 18 residues in the CDR3. Germline V lookup: CDR1 MNHEY, CDR2 SMNVEV (reference sequence). Trimming shortened V by 3 bases and J by 3 bases, and 20 bases separated the two germline ends. CDR3 DNA sequence: TGTGCCAGCAGTTTCCTCAGACGGGGCGGGTATGACACCGGGGAGCTGTTTTTT. Translation gives CASSFLRRGGYDTGELFF.

This clonotype was seen ten or more times. The V gene is TRBV15, the J gene TRBJ2-5, with 7 bases matching TRBD1. J gave up 3 bases and V 4 bases, and 5 bases lay outside the gene matches. From germline, CDR1 is LNHNV and CDR2 YYDKDF (reference sequence). This CDR3 spans 14 amino acids. The CDR3 loop reads CATSTRTGEETQYF. The CDR3 DNA sequence: TGTGCCACCAGCACTAGGACAGGAGAAGAGACCCAGTACTTC. The variable domain in full, completed from reference TRBV15 and TRBJ2-5, reads DAMVIQNPRYQVTQFGKPVTLSCSQTLNHNVMYWYQQKSSQAPKLLFHYYDKDFNNEADTPDNFQSRRPNTSFCFLDIRSPGLGDTAMYLCATSTRTGEETQYFGPGTRLLVL.

The V gene is TRBV11-2, the J gene TRBJ1-2; perhaps TRBD1 as D (6 bases). CDR3 size: 14 residues. Trimming pared 5 bases from V and 2 bases from J, leaving 12 bases between. Germline V gives CDR1 SGHAT, CDR2 FQNNGV. The CDR3 nucleotides are TGTGCCAGCAGCCCCGGACAGAGCAACTATGGCTACACCTTC. It yields the protein CASSPGQSNYGYTF.

This clonotype was detected many times. The genes are TRBV7-9 and TRBJ1-3; tentatively, D is TRBD1 (5 bases). The CDR3 has 17 residues. The V gene lost 1 base and the J gene lost 0 bases, with 13 bases spanning the gap. Germline V gene sequence: CDR1 SEHNR, CDR2 FQNEAQ (reference sequence). CDR3 protein: CASSLEQGPVSGNTIYF. In DNA, the CDR3 is TGTGCCAGCAGCTTAGAGCAGGGACCTGTCTCTGGAAACACCATATATTTT.

Many counts were recorded for this clonotype. The rearrangement uses TRBV6-1 and TRBJ2-7; 8 nucleotides align to TRBD1. The CDR3 runs to 16 residues. V lost 6 bases and J lost 1; bases outside the gene matches: 11. Germline V CDR1 and CDR2: MNHNS, SASEGT. The CDR3 DNA reads TGTGCCAGCAGGCCCTCCAGGGGGCAGGGATCCTACGAGCAGTACTTC. Protein: CASRPSRGQGSYEQYF.